This TCR beta chain appears in the sequencing data of a study of T cell repertoires in cytomegalovirus infection. Whole-study context: CMV epitopes in the study were HLA-C-restricted (recently identified) and HLA-B-restricted (well studied). Matching HLA type, along with CMV infection, was indicated by public TCR beta signatures.

V lost 1 base, J lost 0 bases, and 5 bases stayed unmatched. The CDR3 loop spans 18 amino acids. Germline CDR1 is LGHNA and CDR2 is YSLEER. This clonotype has a handful of counts. Its target is not known. TCRdb independently ran MiXCR on the reads; one entry per CDR3 protein. Among about 900,000 distinct CDR3 sequences listed, approximately 31% were seen once. The starting material was cultured CD8+ T cells from PBMCs, obtained from culture after CMV antigen stimulation. The TCR sequence derives from a human donor in good health (CMV status not recorded). Some clones in this sample may be carry-over from other donors' samples. This chain connects TRBV4-3 to TRBJ2-6; 8 nucleotides match TRBD2. CDR3 sequence reads: CASSQGTGGGSGANVLTF. Here the CDR3 DNA reads TGCGCCAGCAGCCAAGGGACGGGAGGGGGCTCTGGGGCCAACGTCCTGACTTTC.